Sequencing of this T cell receptor (beta chain) was carried out in a study of blood T cell repertoires in COVID-19. Study in general: Acute and convalescent COVID-19 specimens originated in the United States, Italy and Spain. PBMCs, B-cell-depleted T cells, or T cells provided the cDNA or gDNA that made up the material.

The sample holds a few counts of this clone. How the authors handled the data: Estimation of nucleated cell counts relied on the amplification of reference gene primers. Data came from immunoSEQ multiplex PCR; TCRdb stores just in-frame clones and leaves some out. From that table come the V and J calls and clone size; the DNA was used to work out D and trimming. Altogether tens of thousands of clones are present, approximately 88% being singletons, with the ten largest covering 5.5% to 7.5%. The V gene's germline CDR1 is SNHLY and CDR2 FYNNEI. V lost 2 bases, J lost 7 bases, and 15 bases lay in between. CDR3 length: 14 amino acids.

The sequenced material came from peripheral blood. The clonotype was recovered from a woman aged 80 or older with acute or convalescent COVID-19. The genes are TRBV2 and TRBJ2-7; D is perhaps TRBD1 (6 bases). The CDR3 bases are TGTGCCAGCAGTGAAAACAGGGTTTTCGAAGAGCAGTACTTC. It encodes CASSENRVFEEQYF.